Below, 15 T cell receptor beta chains from the same sample are listed, as sequenced in a study of blood T cell repertoires in COVID-19. Only in-frame clones appear in the TCRdb table, and some are missing; sequencing was by immunoSEQ multiplex PCR. The data show a few hundred thousand clones, about 85% seen once. The specimen was peripheral blood. Every receptor here comes from a woman between 18 and 30 years old with acute or convalescent COVID-19.

Here the CDR3 DNA reads TGTGCCAGCAGCCCCAATGAGGGGGCGAGGACAGATACGCAGTATTTT. This codes for CASSPNEGARTDTQYF. This chain uses TRBV11-2 with TRBJ2-3; 7 bases map to TRBD1. Germline CDR1 SGHAT, CDR2 FQNNGV. V lost 5 bases to trimming and J lost 3 bases; unmatched junction nucleotides: 11. This CDR3 has 16 amino acids.

The V call is TRBV4-1, the J call TRBJ1-1, with D maybe TRBD1 (5 bases). The CDR3 extends over 16 amino acids. Trimming took 0 bases from V and 2 from J, leaving 13 bases between them. The germline V gene encodes CDR1 MGHRA and CDR2 YSYEKL. The CDR3 bases are TGCGCCAGCAGCCAAGAGGCACAGGTCCAAAACACTGAAGCTTTCTTT. It specifies CASSQEAQVQNTEAFF.

V gene TRBV27 combines with J gene TRBJ2-5; 7 nucleotides line up with TRBD1. V lost 6 bases to trimming and J lost 1 base; unmatched junction nucleotides: 2. The CDR3 extends over 13 amino acids. CDR1 is MNHEY and CDR2 is SMNVEV in the germline V gene (reference sequence). CDR3 amino acids: CASRDRVQETQYF. The CDR3 DNA reads TGTGCCAGCAGAGACAGGGTCCAAGAGACCCAGTACTTC.

This sequence joins TRBV7-2 and TRBJ2-4; no reliable D call. V shed 2 bases and J shed 1 base, with 6 bases lying between them. CDR3 size: 14 residues. Germline values: CDR1 SGHTA, CDR2 FQGNSA. The chain's CDR3 is CASSLPGAKNIQYF. The DNA for the CDR3 is TGTGCCAGCAGCTTACCCGGGGCCAAAAACATTCAGTACTTC.

The CDR3 spells CASGLSGSPLHF. Here the CDR3 DNA reads TGTGCTAGTGGTTTGAGCGGGTCACCCCTCCACTTT. This chain joins TRBV12-5 and TRBJ1-6; D is unresolved. CDR3 length equals 12 residues. V lost 2 bases and J 10 bases, leaving 6 bases between the germline ends. The germline gives CDR1 LGHNT, CDR2 FRNRAP.

The gene calls are TRBV19 and TRBJ1-6; D is ambiguous. Per germline, CDR1 LNHDA and CDR2 SQIVND (reference sequence). The V end was cut by 6 bases, the J end by 9 bases, with 18 bases between. The CDR3 is 15 amino acids. CDR3 sequence: CASRAQSLVGSPLHF. The CDR3 nucleotides read TGTGCCAGTAGAGCCCAAAGTCTGGTTGGTTCACCCCTCCACTTT. Full variable domain (missing parts from reference TRBV19 and TRBJ1-6): DGGITQSPKYLFRKEGQNVTLSCEQNLNHDAMYWYRQDPGQGLRLIYYSQIVNDFQKGDIAEGYSVSREKKESFPLTVTSAQKNPTAFYLCASRAQSLVGSPLHFGNGTRLTVT.

This chain links TRBV28 with TRBJ2-5, with a weak D call TRBD1 (6 bases). This CDR3 region has 12 residues. Germline V gives CDR1 MDHEN, CDR2 SYDVKM. V lost 3 bases and J 8 bases, leaving 10 bases between the germline ends. The CDR3 reads CASSLQGLTQYF. Here the CDR3 DNA reads TGTGCCAGCAGTTTGCAGGGGCTAACCCAGTACTTC.

The chain combines TRBV18 with TRBJ2-7; 7 positions agree with TRBD1. The CDR3 runs 15 residues. After removal of 4 bases from V and 5 bases from J, the junction contained 11 bases not matched to a gene. Germline V gives CDR1 KGHSH, CDR2 LQKENI. CDR3 coding DNA: TGTGCCAGCTCACGGGGGACAGACCCATCCAACGAGCAGTACTTC. It codes for CASSRGTDPSNEQYF. The full variable domain, its missing parts supplied by reference TRBV18 and TRBJ2-7, is NAGVMQNPRHLVRRRGQEARLRCSPMKGHSHVYWYRQLPEEGLKFMVYLQKENIIDESGMPKERFSAEFPKEGPSILRIQQVVRGDSAAYFCASSRGTDPSNEQYFGPGTRLTVT.

This sequence joins TRBV29-1 and TRBJ1-4; D possibly corresponds to TRBD1 (5 bases). Germline V gene lookup returns CDR1 SQVTM and CDR2 ANQGSEA. The V end was cut by 4 bases, the J end by 7 bases, with 10 bases between. The CDR3 has 12 residues. The DNA of the CDR3 is TGCAGCGTTGGGGGGGGAGGTGAAAAACTGTTTTTT. It specifies CSVGGGGEKLFF.

J is TRBJ2-7 and V is TRBV4-2, with D possibly matching TRBD1 (5 bases). Looked up from germline, CDR1 is LGHNA and CDR2 is YNFKEQ. The V end was cut by 0 bases, the J end by 7 bases, with 19 bases between. The CDR3 sequence is 16 residues long. CDR3 region: CASSQDGGEPPGEQYF. The CDR3 coding sequence is TGTGCCAGCAGCCAAGATGGTGGGGAACCCCCAGGGGAGCAGTACTTC.

V and J are TRBV9 and TRBJ2-7; tentative D call: TRBD1 (5 bases). Trimming left V 3 bases short and J 2 bases short, with 9 bases between. This CDR3 has 13 residues. Germline V lookup: CDR1 SGDLS, CDR2 YYNGEE. CDR3 sequence reads: CASSGPTAYEQYF. The CDR3 coding sequence is TGTGCCAGCAGCGGACCGACAGCCTACGAGCAGTACTTC.

This clone showed up just a few times. The rearrangement joins TRBV10-3 to TRBJ2-7; 8 positions agree with TRBD1. The CDR3 is made up of 17 amino acids. The V and J ends lost 0 bases and 3 bases, in that order; junction bases with no gene match: 10. The V gene's germline CDR1 is ENHRY and CDR2 SYGVKD. The CDR3 coding sequence is TGTGCCATCAGTGAGTCGTCAGGACAGGGAATAAGCTACGAGCAGTACTTC. It yields the protein CAISESSGQGISYEQYF.

The gene calls are TRBV5-6 and TRBJ2-7; 7 positions agree with TRBD1. V lost 4 bases and J lost 4; bases outside the gene matches: 2. The CDR3 extends over 12 amino acids. The germline V gene encodes CDR1 SGHDT and CDR2 YYEEEE. The CDR3 loop is CASSMTGYEQYF. The CDR3 DNA reads TGTGCCAGCAGCATGACAGGGTACGAGCAGTACTTC.

The V gene is TRBV7-3, the J gene TRBJ1-6; D might be TRBD1 (5 bases). Per germline, CDR1 SGHTA and CDR2 FQGTGA. Trimming took 2 bases from V and 7 from J, leaving 12 bases between them. This CDR3 is built from 15 residues. The CDR3: CASSLGRGGNSPLHF. The CDR3 bases are TGTGCCAGCAGCTTAGGGCGGGGGGGAAATTCACCCCTCCACTTT.

This clone was counted between two and nine times. This rearrangement joins TRBV6-1 to TRBJ1-3; D call uncertain. This CDR3 spans 16 amino acids. Germline V gives CDR1 MNHNS, CDR2 SASEGT. V was cut by 3 bases and J by 0 bases, with 12 bases left in between. CDR3: CASSDTGRLSGNTIYF. The CDR3 coding sequence is TGTGCCAGCAGTGATACCGGGAGGCTCTCTGGAAACACCATATATTTT.